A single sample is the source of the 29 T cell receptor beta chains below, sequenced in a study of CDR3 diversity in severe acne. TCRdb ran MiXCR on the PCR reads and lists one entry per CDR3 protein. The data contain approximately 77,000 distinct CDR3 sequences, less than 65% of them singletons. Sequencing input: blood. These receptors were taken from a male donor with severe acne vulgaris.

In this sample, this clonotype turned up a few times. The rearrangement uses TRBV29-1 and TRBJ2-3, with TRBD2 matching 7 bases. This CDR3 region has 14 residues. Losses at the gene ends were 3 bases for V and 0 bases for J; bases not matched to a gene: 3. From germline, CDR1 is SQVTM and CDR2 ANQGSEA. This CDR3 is CSVEPSGSTDTQYF. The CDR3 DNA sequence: TGCAGCGTTGAGCCTAGCGGAAGCACAGATACGCAGTATTTT.

The DNA of the CDR3 is TGTGCCAGCAGTTTTCGAGCGGGAGGCTCCTACAATGAGCAGTTCTTC. This translates into CASSFRAGGSYNEQFF. This rearrangement joins TRBV12-3 or TRBV12-4 to TRBJ2-1, with TRBD2 matching over 9 bases. J gave up 0 bases and V 3 bases, and 3 bases lay outside the gene matches. The length of the CDR3 is 16 residues.

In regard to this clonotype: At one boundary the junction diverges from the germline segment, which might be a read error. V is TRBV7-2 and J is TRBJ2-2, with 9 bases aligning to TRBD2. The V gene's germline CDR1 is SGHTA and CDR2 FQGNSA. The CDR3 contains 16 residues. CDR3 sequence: CASSLYSSGNTGELSF. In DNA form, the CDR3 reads TGTGCCAGCAGCTTATACTCTAGCGGGAACACCGGGGAGCTGTCTTTT.

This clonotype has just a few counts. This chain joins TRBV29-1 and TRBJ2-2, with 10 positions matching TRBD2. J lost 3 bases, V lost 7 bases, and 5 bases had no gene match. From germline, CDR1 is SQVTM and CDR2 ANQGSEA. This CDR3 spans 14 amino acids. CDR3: CSAGLAVHTGELFF. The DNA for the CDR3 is TGCAGCGCCGGACTAGCGGTGCACACCGGGGAGCTGTTTTTT.

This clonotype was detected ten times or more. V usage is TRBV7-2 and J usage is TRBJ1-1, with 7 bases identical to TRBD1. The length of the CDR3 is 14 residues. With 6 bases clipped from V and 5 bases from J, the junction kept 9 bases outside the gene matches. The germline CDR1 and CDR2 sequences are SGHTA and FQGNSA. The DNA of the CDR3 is TGTGCCAGCAGAGTACAGGGGCTCTTGACTGAAGCTTTCTTT. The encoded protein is CASRVQGLLTEAFF.

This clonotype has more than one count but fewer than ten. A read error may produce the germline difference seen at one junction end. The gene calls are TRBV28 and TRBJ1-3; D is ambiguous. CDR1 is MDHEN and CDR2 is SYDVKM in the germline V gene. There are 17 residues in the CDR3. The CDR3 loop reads CASSRILDLSSGNTIYF. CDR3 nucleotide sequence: TGCGCCAGCAGCCGGATACTCGACTTGAGCTCTGGAAACACCATATATTTT. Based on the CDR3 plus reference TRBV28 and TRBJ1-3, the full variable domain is DVKVTQSSRYLVKRTGEKVFLECVQDMDHENMFWYRQDPGLGLRLIYFSYDVKMKEKGDIPEGYSVSREKKERFSLILESASTNQTSMYLCASSRILDLSSGNTIYFGEGSWLTVV.

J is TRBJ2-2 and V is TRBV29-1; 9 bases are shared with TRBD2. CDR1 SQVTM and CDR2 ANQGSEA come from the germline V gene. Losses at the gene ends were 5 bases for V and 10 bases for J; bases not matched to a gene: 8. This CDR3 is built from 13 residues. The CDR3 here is CSVRTSERTELFF. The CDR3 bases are TGCAGCGTTCGGACTAGCGAGAGAACGGAGCTGTTTTTT.

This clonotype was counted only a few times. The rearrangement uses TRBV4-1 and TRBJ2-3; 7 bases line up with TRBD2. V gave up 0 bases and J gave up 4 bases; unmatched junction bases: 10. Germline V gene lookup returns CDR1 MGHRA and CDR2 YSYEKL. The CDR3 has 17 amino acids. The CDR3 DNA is TGCGCCAGCAGCCAAGATGAGGCGGGGGTTCGTGCAGATACGCAGTATTTT. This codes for CASSQDEAGVRADTQYF.

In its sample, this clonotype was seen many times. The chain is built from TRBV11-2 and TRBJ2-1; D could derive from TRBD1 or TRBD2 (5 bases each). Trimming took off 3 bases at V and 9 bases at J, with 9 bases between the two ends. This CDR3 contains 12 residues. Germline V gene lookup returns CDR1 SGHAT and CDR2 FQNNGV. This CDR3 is CASSFAGTEQFF. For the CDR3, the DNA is TGTGCCAGCAGCTTTGCAGGGACTGAGCAGTTCTTC. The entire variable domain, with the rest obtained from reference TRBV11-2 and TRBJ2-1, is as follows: EAGVAQSPRYKIIEKRQSVAFWCNPISGHATLYWYQQILGQGPKLLIQFQNNGVVDDSQLPKDRFSAERLKGVDSTLKIQPAKLEDSAVYLCASSFAGTEQFFGPGTRLTVL.

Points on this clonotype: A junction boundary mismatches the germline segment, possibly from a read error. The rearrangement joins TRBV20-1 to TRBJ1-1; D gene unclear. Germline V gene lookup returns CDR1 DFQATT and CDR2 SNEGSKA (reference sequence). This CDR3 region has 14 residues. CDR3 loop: CSARPTWMNTEAFF. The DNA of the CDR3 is TGCAGTGCTAGGCCGACATGGATGAACACTGAAGCCTTCTTT.

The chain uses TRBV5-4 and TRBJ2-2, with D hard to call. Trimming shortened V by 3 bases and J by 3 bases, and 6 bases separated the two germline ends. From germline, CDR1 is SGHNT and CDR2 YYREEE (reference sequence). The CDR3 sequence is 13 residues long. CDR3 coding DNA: TGTGCCAGCAGCTCTACAGACACCGGGGAGCTGTTTTTT. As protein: CASSSTDTGELFF.

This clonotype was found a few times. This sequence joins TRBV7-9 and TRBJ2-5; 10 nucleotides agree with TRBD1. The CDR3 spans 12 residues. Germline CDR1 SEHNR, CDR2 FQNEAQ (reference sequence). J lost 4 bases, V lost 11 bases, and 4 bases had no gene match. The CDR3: CAVGTGAETQYF. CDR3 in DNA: TGTGCCGTCGGGACAGGGGCAGAGACCCAGTACTTC.

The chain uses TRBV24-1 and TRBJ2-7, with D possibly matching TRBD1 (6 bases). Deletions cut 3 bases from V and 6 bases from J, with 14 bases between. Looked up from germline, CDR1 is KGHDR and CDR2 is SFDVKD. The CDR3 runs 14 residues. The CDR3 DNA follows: TGTGCCACCAGTGATGAGGGGGTGGTAGGCGAGCAGTACTTC. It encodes CATSDEGVVGEQYF.

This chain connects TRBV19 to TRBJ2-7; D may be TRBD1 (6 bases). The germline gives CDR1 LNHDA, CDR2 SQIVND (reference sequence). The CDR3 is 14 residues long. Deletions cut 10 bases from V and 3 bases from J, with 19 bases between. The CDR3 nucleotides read TGTGCCAATAATATTGTGGGGGCTAGCTACGAGCAGTACTTC. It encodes CANNIVGASYEQYF.

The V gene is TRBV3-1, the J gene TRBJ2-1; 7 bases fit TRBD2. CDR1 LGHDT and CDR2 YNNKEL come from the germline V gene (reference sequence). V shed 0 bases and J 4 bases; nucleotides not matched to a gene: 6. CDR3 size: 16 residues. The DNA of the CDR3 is TGTGCCAGCAGCCAAGAACCAGCGGGGCTTTACAATGAGCAGTTCTTC. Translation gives CASSQEPAGLYNEQFF.

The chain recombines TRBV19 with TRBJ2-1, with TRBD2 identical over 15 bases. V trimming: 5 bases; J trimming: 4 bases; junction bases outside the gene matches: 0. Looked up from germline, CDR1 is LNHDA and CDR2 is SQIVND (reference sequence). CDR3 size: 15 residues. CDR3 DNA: TGTGCCAGTAGTGGGACTAGCGGGAGGTACAATGAGCAGTTCTTC. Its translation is CASSGTSGRYNEQFF.

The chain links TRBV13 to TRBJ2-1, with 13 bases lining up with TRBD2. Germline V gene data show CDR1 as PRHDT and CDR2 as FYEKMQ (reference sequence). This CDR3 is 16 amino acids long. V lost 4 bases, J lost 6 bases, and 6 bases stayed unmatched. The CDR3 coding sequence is TGTGCCAGCAGCTCGGGACTAGCGGGAAGGGGCAATGAGCAGTTCTTC. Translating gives CASSSGLAGRGNEQFF.

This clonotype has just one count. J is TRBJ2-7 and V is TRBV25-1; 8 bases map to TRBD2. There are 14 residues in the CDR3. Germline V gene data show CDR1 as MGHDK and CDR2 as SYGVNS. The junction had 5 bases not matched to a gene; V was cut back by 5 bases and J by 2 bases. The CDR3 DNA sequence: TGTGCCAGCAGTTTACGTAGCGGGGCCTACGAGCAGTACTTC. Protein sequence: CASSLRSGAYEQYF.

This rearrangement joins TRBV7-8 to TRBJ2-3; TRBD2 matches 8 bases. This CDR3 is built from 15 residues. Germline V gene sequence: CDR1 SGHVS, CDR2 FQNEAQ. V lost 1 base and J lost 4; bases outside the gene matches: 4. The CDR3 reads CASSLVREESDTQYF. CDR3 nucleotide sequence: TGTGCCAGCAGCTTAGTGCGGGAGGAATCAGATACGCAGTATTTT. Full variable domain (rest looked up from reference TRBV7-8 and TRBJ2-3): GAGVSQSPRYKVAKRGQDVALRCDPISGHVSLFWYQQALGQGPEFLTYFQNEAQLDKSGLPSDRFFAERPEGSVSTLKIQRTQQEDSAVYLCASSLVREESDTQYFGPGTRLTVL.

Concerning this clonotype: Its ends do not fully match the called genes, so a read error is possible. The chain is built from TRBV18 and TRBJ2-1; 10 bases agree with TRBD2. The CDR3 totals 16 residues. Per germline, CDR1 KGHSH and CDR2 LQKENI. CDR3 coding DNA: TGTGCTAGCTCACCATCTCTAGCGGGAGTGTACAATGAGCAGTTCTTC. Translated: CASSPSLAGVYNEQFF.

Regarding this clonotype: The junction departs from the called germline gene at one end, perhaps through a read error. The CDR3 DNA sequence: TGTGCCGGCAGGCAAGGGGGGAGAGGGCCTTCCTACGAGCAGTACTTC. Amino acid sequence: CAGRQGGRGPSYEQYF. The chain uses TRBV7-2 and TRBJ2-7; the D gene could be TRBD1 or TRBD2 (6 bases each). The CDR3 covers 16 residues. Per the germline V gene, CDR1 is SGHTA and CDR2 is FQGNSA. The whole variable domain, remainder taken from reference TRBV7-2 and TRBJ2-7, is GAGVSQSPSNKVTEKGKDVELRCDPISGHTALYWYRQSLGQGLEFLIYFQGNSAPDKSGLPSDRFSAERTGGSVSTLTIQRTQQEDSAVYLCAGRQGGRGPSYEQYFGPGTRLTVT.

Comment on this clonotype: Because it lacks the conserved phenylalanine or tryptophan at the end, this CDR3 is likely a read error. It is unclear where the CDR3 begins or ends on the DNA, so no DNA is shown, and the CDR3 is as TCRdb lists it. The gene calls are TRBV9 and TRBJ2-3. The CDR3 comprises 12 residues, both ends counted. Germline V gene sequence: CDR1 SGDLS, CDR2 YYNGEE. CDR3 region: CASSRLGLSSYY.

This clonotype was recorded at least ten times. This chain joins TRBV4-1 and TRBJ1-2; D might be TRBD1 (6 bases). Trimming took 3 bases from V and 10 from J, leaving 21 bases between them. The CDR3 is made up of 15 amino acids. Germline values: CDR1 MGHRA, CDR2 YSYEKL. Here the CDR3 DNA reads TGCGCCAGCAGCCAGGAGGCCGGGAGGGGGATCGACTACACCTTC. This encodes CASSQEAGRGIDYTF.

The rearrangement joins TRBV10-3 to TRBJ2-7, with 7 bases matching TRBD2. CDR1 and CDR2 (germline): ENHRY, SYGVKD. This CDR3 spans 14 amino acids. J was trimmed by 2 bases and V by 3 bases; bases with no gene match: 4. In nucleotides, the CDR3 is TGTGCCATCAGTGACTCCGGACTAGCCTACGAGCAGTACTTC. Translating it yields CAISDSGLAYEQYF.

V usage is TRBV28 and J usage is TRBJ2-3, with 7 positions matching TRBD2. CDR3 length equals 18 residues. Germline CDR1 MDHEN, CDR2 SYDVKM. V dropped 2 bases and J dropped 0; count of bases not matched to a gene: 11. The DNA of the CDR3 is TGTGCCAGCAGTTTACTCGCCCCAGCGGGAACTAGCACAGATACGCAGTATTTT. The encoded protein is CASSLLAPAGTSTDTQYF.

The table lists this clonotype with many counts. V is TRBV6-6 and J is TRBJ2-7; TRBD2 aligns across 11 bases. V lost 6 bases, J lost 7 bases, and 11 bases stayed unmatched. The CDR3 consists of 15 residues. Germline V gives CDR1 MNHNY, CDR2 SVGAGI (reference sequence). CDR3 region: CASRSDTSGSEEQYV. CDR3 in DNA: TGTGCCAGCAGGAGCGATACTAGCGGGAGTGAAGAGCAGTACGTC.

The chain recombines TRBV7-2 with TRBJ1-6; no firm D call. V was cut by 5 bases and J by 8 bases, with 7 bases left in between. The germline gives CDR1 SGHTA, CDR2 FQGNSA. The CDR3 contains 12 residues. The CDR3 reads CASSLIDSPLHF. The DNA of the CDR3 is TGTGCCAGCAGCCTCATCGATTCACCCCTCCACTTT.

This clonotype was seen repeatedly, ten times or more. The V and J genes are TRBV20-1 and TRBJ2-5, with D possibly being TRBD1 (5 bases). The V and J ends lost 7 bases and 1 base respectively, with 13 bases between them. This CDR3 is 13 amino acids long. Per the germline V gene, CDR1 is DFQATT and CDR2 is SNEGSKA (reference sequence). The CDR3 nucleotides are TGCAGTGGCCTCTGGACAATCCAAGAGACCCAGTACTTC. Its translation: CSGLWTIQETQYF.

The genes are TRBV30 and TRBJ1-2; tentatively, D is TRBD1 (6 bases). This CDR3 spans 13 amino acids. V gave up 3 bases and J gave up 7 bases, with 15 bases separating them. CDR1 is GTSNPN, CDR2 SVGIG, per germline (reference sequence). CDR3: CAWRIGGTPGYTF. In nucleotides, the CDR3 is TGTGCCTGGAGGATAGGGGGTACTCCTGGCTACACCTTC.